The clone carrying this TCR beta chain was seen at least ten times. This sample is drawn from a study of T-cell memory formation after mild COVID-19. From the 5' RACE reads, TCRdb called clonotypes with MiXCR, one entry per CDR3 protein. The table shows more than 300,000 distinct CDR3 sequences, with approximately 22% occurring only once. The CDR3 sequence is 15 residues long. In germline, CDR1 is SGHAT, CDR2 FQNNGV. V trimming: 5 bases; J trimming: 10 bases; junction bases outside the gene matches: 11. Sequenced material: PBMCs or a T cell subset sorted from them (not recorded which). The V and J genes are TRBV11-2 and TRBJ1-6, with 7 bases identical to TRBD1. This TCR derives from a man aged 18 to 35 who had mild COVID-19 (a few samples of this study predate the infection). Cell type and time point are not known. CDR3 sequence reads: CASSPSRQGLSPLHF. The CDR3 DNA is TGTGCCAGCAGCCCATCAAGACAGGGCTTATCACCCCTCCACTTT.